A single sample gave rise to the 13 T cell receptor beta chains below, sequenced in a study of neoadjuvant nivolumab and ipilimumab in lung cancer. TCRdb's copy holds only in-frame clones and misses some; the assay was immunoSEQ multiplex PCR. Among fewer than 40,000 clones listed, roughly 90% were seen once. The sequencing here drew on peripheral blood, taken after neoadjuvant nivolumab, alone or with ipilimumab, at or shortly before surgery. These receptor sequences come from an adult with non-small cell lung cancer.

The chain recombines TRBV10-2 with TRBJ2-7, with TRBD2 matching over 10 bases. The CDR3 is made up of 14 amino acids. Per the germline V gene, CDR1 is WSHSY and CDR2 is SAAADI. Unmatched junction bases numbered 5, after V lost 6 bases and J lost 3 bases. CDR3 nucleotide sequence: TGCGCCAGCAGCCCAGCGGGAGGGCGCTACGAGCAGTACTTC. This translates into CASSPAGGRYEQYF.

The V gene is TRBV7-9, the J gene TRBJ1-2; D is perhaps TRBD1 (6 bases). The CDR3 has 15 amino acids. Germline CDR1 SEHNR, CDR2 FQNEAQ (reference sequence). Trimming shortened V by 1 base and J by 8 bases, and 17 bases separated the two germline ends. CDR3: CASSLDGGQYSGYTF. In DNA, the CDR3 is TGTGCCAGCAGCTTAGATGGGGGGCAGTATTCCGGCTACACCTTC.

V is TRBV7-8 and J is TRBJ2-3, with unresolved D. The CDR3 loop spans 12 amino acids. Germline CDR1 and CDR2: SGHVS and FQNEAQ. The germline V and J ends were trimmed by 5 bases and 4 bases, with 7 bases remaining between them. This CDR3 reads CASSLTSDTQYF. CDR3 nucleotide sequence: TGTGCCAGCAGCCTGACCTCAGATACGCAGTATTTT.

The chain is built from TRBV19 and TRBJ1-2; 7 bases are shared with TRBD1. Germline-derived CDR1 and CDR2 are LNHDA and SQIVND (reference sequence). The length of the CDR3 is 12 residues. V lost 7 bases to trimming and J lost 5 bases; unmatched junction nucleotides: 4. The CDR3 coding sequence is TGTGCCAGTACAGGACAGGTTTATGGCTACACCTTC. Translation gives CASTGQVYGYTF.

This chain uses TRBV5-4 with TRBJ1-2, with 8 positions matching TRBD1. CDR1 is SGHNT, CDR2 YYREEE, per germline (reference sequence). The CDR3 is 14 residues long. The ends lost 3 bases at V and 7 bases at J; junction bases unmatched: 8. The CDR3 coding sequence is TGTGCCAGCAGCTCCACAGGGGGGAGTGGTGGCTACACCTTC. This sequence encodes CASSSTGGSGGYTF.

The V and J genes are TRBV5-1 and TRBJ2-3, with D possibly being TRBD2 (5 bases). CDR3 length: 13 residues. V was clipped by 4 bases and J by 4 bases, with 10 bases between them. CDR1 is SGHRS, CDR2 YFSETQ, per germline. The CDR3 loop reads CASSLTGADTQYF. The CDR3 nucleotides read TGCGCCAGCAGCCTGACCGGGGCAGATACGCAGTATTTT.

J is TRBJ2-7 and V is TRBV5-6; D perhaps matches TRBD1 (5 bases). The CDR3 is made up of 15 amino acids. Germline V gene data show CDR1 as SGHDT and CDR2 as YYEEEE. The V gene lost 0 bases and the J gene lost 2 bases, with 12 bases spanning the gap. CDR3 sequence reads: CASSLGGRVAYEQYF. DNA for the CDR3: TGTGCCAGCAGCTTGGGGGGCAGGGTCGCCTACGAGCAGTACTTC.

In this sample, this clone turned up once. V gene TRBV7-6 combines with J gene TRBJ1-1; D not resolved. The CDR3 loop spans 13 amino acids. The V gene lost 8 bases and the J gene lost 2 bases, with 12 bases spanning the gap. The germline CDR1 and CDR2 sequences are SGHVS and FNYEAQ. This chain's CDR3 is CASRGLRNTEAFF. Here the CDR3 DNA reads TGTGCCAGCCGCGGATTACGTAACACTGAAGCTTTCTTT.

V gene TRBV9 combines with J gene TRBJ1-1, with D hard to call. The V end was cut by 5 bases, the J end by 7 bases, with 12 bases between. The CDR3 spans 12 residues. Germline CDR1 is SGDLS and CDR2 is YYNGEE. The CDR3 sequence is CASSRAENEAFF. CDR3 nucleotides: TGTGCCAGCAGTCGGGCCGAGAATGAAGCTTTCTTT. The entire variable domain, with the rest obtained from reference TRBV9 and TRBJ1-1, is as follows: DSGVTQTPKHLITATGQRVTLRCSPRSGDLSVYWYQQSLDQGLQFLIQYYNGEERAKGNILERFSAQQFPDLHSELNLSSLELGDSALYFCASSRAENEAFFGQGTRLTVV.

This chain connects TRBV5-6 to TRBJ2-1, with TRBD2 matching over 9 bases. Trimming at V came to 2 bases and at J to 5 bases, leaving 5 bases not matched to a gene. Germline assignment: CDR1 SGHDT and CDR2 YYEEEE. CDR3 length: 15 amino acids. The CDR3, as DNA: TGTGCCAGCAGCTTTATCCTAGCGGGGAACAATGAGCAGTTCTTC. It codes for CASSFILAGNNEQFF.

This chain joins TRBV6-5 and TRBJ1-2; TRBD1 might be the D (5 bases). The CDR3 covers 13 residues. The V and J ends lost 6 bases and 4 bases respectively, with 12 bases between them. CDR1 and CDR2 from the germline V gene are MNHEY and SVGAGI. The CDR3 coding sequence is TGTGCCAGCAGGTCAGGGAGTATCTATGGCTACACCTTC. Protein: CASRSGSIYGYTF.

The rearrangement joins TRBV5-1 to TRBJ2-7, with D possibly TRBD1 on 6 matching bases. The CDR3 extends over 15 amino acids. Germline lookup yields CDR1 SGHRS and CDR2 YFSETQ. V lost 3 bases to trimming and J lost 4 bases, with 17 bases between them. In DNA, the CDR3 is TGCGCCAGCAGCTCCGATTTAGGGACACCTTACGAGCAGTACTTC. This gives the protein CASSSDLGTPYEQYF. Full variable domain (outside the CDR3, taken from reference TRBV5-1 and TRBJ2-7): KAGVTQTPRYLIKTRGQQVTLSCSPISGHRSVSWYQQTPGQGLQFLFEYFSETQRNKGNFPGRFSGRQFSNSRSEMNVSTLELGDSALYLCASSSDLGTPYEQYFGPGTRLTVT.

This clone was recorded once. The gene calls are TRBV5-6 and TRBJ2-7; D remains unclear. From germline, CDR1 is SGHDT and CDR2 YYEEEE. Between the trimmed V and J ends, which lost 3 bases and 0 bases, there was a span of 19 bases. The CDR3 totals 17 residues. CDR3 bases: TGTGCCAGCAGCTCCCTGAAGAGTGAGTGGGACTCCTACGAGCAGTACTTC. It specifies CASSSLKSEWDSYEQYF.